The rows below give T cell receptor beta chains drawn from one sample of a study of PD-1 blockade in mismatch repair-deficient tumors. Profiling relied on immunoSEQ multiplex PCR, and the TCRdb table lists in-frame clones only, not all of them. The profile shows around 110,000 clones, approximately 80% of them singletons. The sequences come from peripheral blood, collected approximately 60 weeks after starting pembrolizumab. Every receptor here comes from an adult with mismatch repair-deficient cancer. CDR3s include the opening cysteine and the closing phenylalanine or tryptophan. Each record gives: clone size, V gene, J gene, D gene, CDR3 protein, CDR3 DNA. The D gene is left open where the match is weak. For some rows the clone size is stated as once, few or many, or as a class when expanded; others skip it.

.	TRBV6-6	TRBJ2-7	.	CASSKQGPLYEQYF	TGTGCCAGCAGTAAACAGGGCCCCCTCTACGAGCAGTACTTC
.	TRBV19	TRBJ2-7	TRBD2	CASSTSGGNAHEQYF	TGTGCCAGTAGCACTAGCGGGGGCAATGCCCACGAGCAGTACTTC
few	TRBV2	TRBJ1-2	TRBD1	CASNTEQGIYGYTF	TGTGCCAGCAACACGGAACAGGGGATCTATGGCTACACCTTC
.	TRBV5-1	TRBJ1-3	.	CASSRGIGENTIYF	TGCGCCAGCAGCAGAGGGATAGGGGAAAACACCATATATTTT
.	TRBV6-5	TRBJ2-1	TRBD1	CASTDREKYNEQFF	TGTGCCAGCACCGACAGGGAGAAGTACAATGAGCAGTTCTTC
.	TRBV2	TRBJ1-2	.	CASHDSSGGYTF	TGTGCCAGCCATGACAGTTCTGGGGGCTACACCTTC
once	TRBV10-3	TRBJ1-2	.	CAVLSEINYGYTF	TGTGCCGTATTATCTGAAATTAACTATGGCTACACCTTC
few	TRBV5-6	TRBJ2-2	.	CASSLGRNTGELFF	TGTGCCAGCAGCTTGGGGCGGAACACCGGGGAGCTGTTTTTT
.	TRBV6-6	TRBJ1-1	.	CASGGRGNTEAFF	TGTGCCAGCGGGGGGAGAGGAAACACTGAAGCTTTCTTT
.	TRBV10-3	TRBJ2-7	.	CAISVIGDPYEQYF	TGTGCCATCAGTGTTATAGGGGACCCCTACGAGCAGTACTTC
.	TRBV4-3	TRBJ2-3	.	CASSQDQGATRDTQYF	TGCGCCAGCAGCCAAGATCAAGGGGCCACAAGGGATACGCAGTATTTT
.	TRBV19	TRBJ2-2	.	CASSDTGTSNTGELFF	TGTGCCAGTAGCGACACCGGGACATCTAACACCGGGGAGCTGTTTTTT
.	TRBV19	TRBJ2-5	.	CASSIEGRGRVTGETQYF	TGTGCCAGTAGTATAGAGGGCCGGGGCAGGGTGACGGGGGAGACCCAGTACTTC
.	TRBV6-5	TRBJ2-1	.	CASSFGRRYNEQFF	TGTGCCAGCAGTTTCGGACGGAGATACAATGAGCAGTTCTTC
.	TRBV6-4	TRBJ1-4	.	CASSDSLRQDGHEKLFF	TGTGCCAGCAGTGACTCGTTACGACAGGACGGGCATGAAAAACTGTTTTTT
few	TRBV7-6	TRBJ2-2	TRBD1	CASSLAMGQGNTGELFF	TGTGCCAGCAGCTTAGCGATGGGACAGGGGAACACCGGGGAGCTGTTTTTT
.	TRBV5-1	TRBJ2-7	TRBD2	CASRLTSSTYEQYF	TGCGCCAGCAGGTTGACTAGCTCTACCTACGAGCAGTACTTC
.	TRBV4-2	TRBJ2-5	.	CASSQEHLQETQYF	TGTGCCAGCAGCCAAGAGCACCTCCAAGAGACCCAGTACTTC
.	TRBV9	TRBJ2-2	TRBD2	CASNVGLAGGGGELFF	TGTGCCAGCAACGTCGGGCTAGCGGGAGGTGGCGGGGAGCTGTTTTTT
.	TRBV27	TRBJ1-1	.	CASSFHGEMNTEAFF	TGTGCCAGCAGTTTCCACGGGGAGATGAACACTGAAGCTTTCTTT
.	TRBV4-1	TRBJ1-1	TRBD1	CASSQTDRVNTEAFF	TGCGCCAGCAGCCAGACGGACAGGGTGAACACTGAAGCTTTCTTT
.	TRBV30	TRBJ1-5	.	CAWTPGSSNQPQHF	TGTGCCTGGACGCCGGGGAGTTCCAATCAGCCCCAGCATTTT
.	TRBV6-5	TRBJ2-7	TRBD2	CASSPRRELTYEQYF	TGTGCCAGCAGCCCGAGGCGGGAGCTTACCTACGAGCAGTACTTC
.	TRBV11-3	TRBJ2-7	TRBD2	CASSLGPSGTVYEQYF	TGTGCCAGCAGCTTAGGCCCTAGCGGGACGGTCTACGAGCAGTACTTC
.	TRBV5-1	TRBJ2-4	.	CASSLGGGMAKNIQYF	TGCGCCAGCAGCTTGGGTGGGGGGATGGCCAAAAACATTCAGTACTTC
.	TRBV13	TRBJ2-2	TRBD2	CASSLFPPSGSLTGAGELFF	TGTGCCAGCAGCTTATTTCCTCCTAGCGGGAGTTTAACGGGCGCCGGGGAGCTGTTTTTT
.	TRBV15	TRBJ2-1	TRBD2	CATSREDGALAGVFYNEQFF	TGTGCCACCAGCAGAGAGGACGGGGCGTTAGCGGGAGTTTTCTACAATGAGCAGTTCTTC
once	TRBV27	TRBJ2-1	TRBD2	CASSLGGSENEQFF	TGTGCCAGCAGTTTAGGCGGGAGTGAAAATGAGCAGTTCTTC
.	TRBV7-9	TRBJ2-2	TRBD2	CASSIRLAGNTGELFF	TGTGCCAGCAGCATTCGACTAGCGGGAAACACCGGGGAGCTGTTTTTT
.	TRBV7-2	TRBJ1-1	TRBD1	CASSPGQAKGTEAFF	TGTGCCAGCAGCCCCGGACAGGCGAAGGGCACTGAAGCTTTCTTT
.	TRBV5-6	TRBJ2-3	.	CASSLGFDTDTQYF	TGTGCCAGCAGCTTGGGATTTGACACAGATACGCAGTATTTT
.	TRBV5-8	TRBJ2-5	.	CASSFGTDQETQYF	TGTGCCAGCAGCTTCGGGACCGACCAAGAGACCCAGTACTTC
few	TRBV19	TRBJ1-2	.	CASKRGANYGYTF	TGTGCCAGTAAGCGGGGGGCGAACTATGGCTACACCTTC
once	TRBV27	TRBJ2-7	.	CASGRAVWDYEQYF	TGTGCCAGCGGACGGGCAGTGTGGGACTACGAGCAGTACTTC
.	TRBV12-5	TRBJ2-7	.	CASALGGQGVSGRVDEQYF	TGTGCTAGTGCCTTAGGGGGACAGGGGGTTAGCGGGAGGGTCGACGAGCAGTACTTC
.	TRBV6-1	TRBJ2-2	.	CASRLQGLGELFF	TGTGCCAGCAGACTACAGGGTTTAGGGGAGCTGTTTTTT
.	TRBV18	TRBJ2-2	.	CASSPRLEITTGELFF	TGTGCCAGCTCACCACGTCTAGAGATTACAACCGGGGAGCTGTTTTTT
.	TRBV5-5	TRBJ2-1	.	CASSLSLPMTAYNEQFF	TGTGCCAGCAGCTTGTCACTCCCCATGACAGCGTACAATGAGCAGTTCTTC